Each of the 23 T cell receptor beta chains below was sequenced from the same sample in a study of tumor-infiltrating lymphocytes in oesophageal squamous cell carcinoma. Via MiXCR, TCRdb re-called the PCR reads, giving one row per CDR3 protein. The sample yields 16,000 or so distinct CDR3 sequences, 44% seen once. Sequencing input: blood. All receptors derive from a female donor with esophageal squamous cell carcinoma.

By proportion, this clonotype is medium-sized. The chain has TRBV28 and TRBJ2-5, with D unresolved. The CDR3 covers 10 residues. Germline values: CDR1 MDHEN, CDR2 SYDVKM. V lost 6 bases and J lost 4, with 3 bases in between. The CDR3 sequence is CASSGETQYF. The CDR3 coding sequence is TGTGCCAGCAGCGGAGAGACCCAGTACTTC.

This clonotype appeared many times. V gene TRBV2 combines with J gene TRBJ1-5; 7 nucleotides align to TRBD1. J was trimmed by 7 bases and V by 5 bases; bases with no gene match: 8. This CDR3 is built from 14 residues. Germline CDR1 is SNHLY and CDR2 is FYNNEI. CDR3 protein: CASSSGGLGQPQHF. The CDR3 DNA sequence: TGTGCCAGCAGTTCAGGGGGGCTCGGACAGCCCCAGCATTTT.

This clonotype appeared many times. The chain recombines TRBV6-6 with TRBJ2-3; 10 bases map to TRBD2. The CDR3 totals 17 residues. Trimming at V came to 2 bases and at J to 4 bases, leaving 9 bases not matched to a gene. CDR1 MNHNY and CDR2 SVGAGI come from the germline V gene (reference sequence). The CDR3 region has the DNA TGTGCCAGCAGTTACGTCCCTAGCGGGAGCGGAGCAGATACGCAGTATTTT. It is translated as CASSYVPSGSGADTQYF.

This clonotype rates as medium-sized. The junction shows a germline mismatch at one end, possibly a read error. The chain is built from TRBV11-2 and TRBJ2-3; the match to TRBD2 covers 9 bases. This CDR3 contains 17 residues. Germline values: CDR1 SGHAT, CDR2 FQNNGV. CDR3 sequence reads: CASNLGVAGETTDTQYF. CDR3 coding DNA: TGTGCCAGCAACTTAGGGGTAGCGGGGGAGACCACAGATACGCAGTATTTT.

The chain combines TRBV5-1 with TRBJ2-7; D gene ambiguous. CDR1 is SGHRS, CDR2 YFSETQ, per germline. This CDR3 is built from 13 residues. V was clipped by 4 bases and J by 3 bases, with 11 bases between them. The CDR3 loop is CASSHGPNYEQYF. CDR3 nucleotides: TGCGCCAGCAGCCACGGACCAAACTACGAGCAGTACTTC.

A note on this clonotype: Compared with germline, one end of the junction differs, possibly owing to a read error. This chain uses TRBV7-6 with TRBJ2-7, with D perhaps TRBD2 (6 bases). The germline V gene has CDR1 SGHVS and CDR2 FNYEAQ. The CDR3 spans 13 residues. In DNA form, the CDR3 reads TGTGCTAGCAGCGCCGGGACTTACAATGAGCAGTACTTC. This sequence encodes CASSAGTYNEQYF.

The chain carries TRBV7-6 and TRBJ2-5, with TRBD2 matching over 11 bases. The DNA end lines up better with TRBJ2-1; the J call may be wrong. The CDR3 is 15 amino acids. Looked up from germline, CDR1 is SGHVS and CDR2 is FNYEAQ. The CDR3 region is CASSTTSGSSAEQFF. The CDR3 DNA follows: TGTGCCAGCAGCACCACTAGCGGGAGCAGTGCTGAGCAGTTCTTC.

A word on this clonotype: Given a much more abundant clone one base away, this may be a read error. The gene calls are TRBV6-1 and TRBJ1-6; D perhaps matches TRBD1 (6 bases). Germline CDR1 MNHNS, CDR2 SASEGT. This CDR3 contains 13 residues. The chain's CDR3 is CTSSTDRDSPLHF. CDR3 nucleotides: TGTACCAGCAGTACGGACAGAGATTCACCCCTCCACTTT.

This clonotype was observed many times. This CDR3 reads CASSLTQGENEQFF. In DNA form, the CDR3 reads TGTGCCAGCAGCTTAACCCAGGGGGAAAATGAGCAGTTCTTC. The J gene is TRBJ2-1, the V gene TRBV7-9, with 7 bases identical to TRBD1. Germline loops: CDR1 SEHNR, CDR2 FQNEAQ (reference sequence). This CDR3 has 14 amino acids. V lost 2 bases, J lost 7 bases, and 5 bases stayed unmatched.

This clonotype was seen just once. The V call is TRBV18, the J call TRBJ1-5; tentative D call: TRBD1 (5 bases). Germline CDR1 reads KGHSH; CDR2 reads LQKENI. V was clipped by 4 bases and J by 7 bases, with 26 bases between them. This CDR3 has 18 amino acids. DNA for the CDR3: TGTGCCAGCTCACAACTGACCCTTTTAGGGGCGCTGGGGCAGCCCCAGCATTTT. Protein sequence: CASSQLTLLGALGQPQHF.

The chain is built from TRBV15 and TRBJ2-7; D is unclear. The DNA end is a closer match to TRBJ2-1, so the J assignment may be wrong. In germline, CDR1 is LNHNV, CDR2 YYDKDF (reference sequence). The CDR3 consists of 17 residues. In DNA, the CDR3 is TGTGCCACCAGCAGAGATCGGGTCGCAGGCGCCGCCTACGAGCAGTTCTTC. Protein: CATSRDRVAGAAYEQFF.

A word on this clonotype: Because it lacks the conserved phenylalanine or tryptophan at the end, this CDR3 is likely a read error. It is unclear where the CDR3 begins or ends on the DNA, so no DNA is shown, and the CDR3 is as TCRdb lists it. The chain recombines TRBV6-5 with TRBJ2-1; TRBD1 is taken as the D call from the table, unchecked against the DNA. Counting both end residues, the CDR3 totals 17 amino acids. Germline V gene sequence: CDR1 MNHEY, CDR2 SVGAGI. CDR3 amino acids: CASSMTGGYVDEQYFGN.

This clonotype showed up just once. This rearrangement joins TRBV7-4 to TRBJ2-3, with 9 bases identical to TRBD2. CDR3 size: 15 residues. Germline V gene sequence: CDR1 SGHVT, CDR2 SQSDAQ. The V segment lost 2 bases and the J segment 4 bases; nucleotides outside the gene matches: 4. The CDR3 protein is CASSLLAGSPDTQYF. In DNA form, the CDR3 reads TGTGCCAGCAGCTTACTAGCGGGAAGTCCAGATACGCAGTATTTT.

This clonotype was picked up a small number of times. CDR3 protein: CASSSSGSLGDTQYF. In nucleotides, the CDR3 is TGTGCCAGCAGTTCAAGCGGGAGTCTTGGAGATACGCAGTATTTT. The chain carries TRBV7-2 and TRBJ2-3; 8 bases align to TRBD2. This CDR3 contains 15 residues. Germline CDR1 reads SGHTA; CDR2 reads FQGNSA. The V and J ends lost 6 bases and 5 bases, in that order; junction bases with no gene match: 10.

Comment on this clonotype: A junction end diverges from the germline sequence, so it may reflect a read error. The chain links TRBV7-3 to TRBJ2-6; possible D gene TRBD2, 6 bases. The CDR3 runs 10 residues. Germline V lookup: CDR1 SGHTA, CDR2 FQGTGA. The CDR3 loop reads CASFRGELYF. The CDR3 nucleotides are TGTGCCAGCTTCCGCGGGGAGCTGTACTTC. The variable domain in full, with the rest retrieved from reference TRBV7-3 and TRBJ2-6, is GAGVSQTPSNKVTEKGKYVELRCDPISGHTALYWYRQSLGQGPEFLIYFQGTGAADDSGLPNDRFFAVRPEGSVSTLKIQRTERGDSAVYLCASFRGELYFGAGSRLTVL.

The J gene is TRBJ1-4, the V gene TRBV6-5, with D possibly matching TRBD1 (5 bases). Trimming removed 5 bases at V and 2 bases at J, with 15 bases between. The CDR3 runs 16 residues. Germline lookup yields CDR1 MNHEY and CDR2 SVGAGI. CDR3 coding DNA: TGTGCCAGCAGTCTCCGACCAGGGCCCACTAATGAAAAACTGTTTTTT. This sequence encodes CASSLRPGPTNEKLFF.

This chain uses TRBV7-3 with TRBJ2-1, with 7 bases aligning to TRBD1. This CDR3 is built from 14 residues. From germline, CDR1 is SGHTA and CDR2 FQGTGA. V dropped 5 bases and J dropped 8; count of bases not matched to a gene: 9. In DNA, the CDR3 is TGTGCCAGCAGCCCCGACAGGGAGAGACATGAGCAGTTCTTC. This encodes CASSPDRERHEQFF.

The chain is built from TRBV7-6 and TRBJ2-2; maybe TRBD1 (6 bases). This CDR3 region has 15 residues. Germline CDR1 reads SGHVS; CDR2 reads FNYEAQ. Between the trimmed V and J ends, which lost 8 bases and 7 bases, there was a span of 20 bases. The DNA for the CDR3 is TGTGCCAGCGGGGGAAAGGGGGATTCAAGCGGGGAGCTGTTTTTT. It codes for CASGGKGDSSGELFF.

The chain employs TRBV7-3 and TRBJ2-5, with a possible D match to TRBD1 (5 bases). Germline values: CDR1 SGHTA, CDR2 FQGTGA. This CDR3 contains 14 residues. With 6 bases removed from V and 1 base from J, the gap between germline ends came to 12 bases. CDR3 amino acids: CASSQGHSQETQYF. The CDR3 region has the DNA TGTGCCAGCAGTCAAGGACACAGCCAAGAGACCCAGTACTTC.

This clonotype showed up many times. This chain connects TRBV6-1 to TRBJ2-7; TRBD2 agrees at 8 bases. CDR3 length equals 16 residues. Losses at the gene ends were 8 bases for V and 3 bases for J; bases not matched to a gene: 15. Germline V gives CDR1 MNHNS, CDR2 SASEGT. This chain's CDR3 is CASRVSGAGSYYEQYF. The CDR3 bases are TGTGCCAGCCGGGTTAGCGGGGCAGGGTCCTACTACGAGCAGTACTTC.

This clonotype was detected many times. A read error is possible here, since a much larger clone lies one base away. The chain is built from TRBV7-8 and TRBJ2-1, with D possibly TRBD2 on 7 matching bases. CDR1 SGHVS and CDR2 FQNEAQ come from the germline V gene. The V end was cut by 1 base, the J end by 10 bases, with 26 bases between. The CDR3 runs to 18 residues. CDR3 nucleotides: TGTGCCAGCAGCTTAGTAGTAGGGGGGTTGGGGGGGGCCTACGAGCAGTTCTTC. Translated, it gives CASSLVVGGLGGAYEQFF.

This clonotype was found a few times. V usage is TRBV24-1 and J usage is TRBJ2-1; 11 bases line up with TRBD2. Germline V gene lookup returns CDR1 KGHDR and CDR2 SFDVKD. The length of the CDR3 is 17 residues. The trim removed 0 bases at V and 5 bases at J, leaving 5 bases unmatched. CDR3 nucleotide sequence: TGTGCCACCAGTGATTTGACCGGGACTAGCGGTAACAATGAGCAGTTCTTC. Residues: CATSDLTGTSGNNEQFF.

The chain has TRBV6-8 and TRBJ2-5; perhaps TRBD1 as D (5 bases). The J call may be wrong; the DNA end is better matched by TRBJ2-1. CDR1 is MNHGY, CDR2 SAAAGT, per germline. The CDR3 spans 15 residues. DNA for the CDR3: TGTGCCAGCAGTTCAGACAGACTCTCCTACAATGAGCAGTTCTTC. It codes for CASSSDRLSYNEQFF.